This TCR beta chain is from a study of PD-1 blockade in classical Hodgkin lymphoma. Whole-study findings and limits: Why repertoires differed is undefined; disease activity or prior therapy possibly contributed. CD4+ TCR diversity, unlike CD8+, rose significantly by C4D1.

The time point was: cycle 4 day 1 (C4D1), after 6 weeks of nivolumab. Each patient experienced a relapse that followed autologous stem cell transplantation, and brentuximab vedotin exposure varied. Complete response, partial response or progressive disease were the best responses. Method: immunoSEQ multiplex PCR; TCRdb's copy keeps in-frame clones and lacks some. The sample holds 100,000 or so clones, about 92% seen once. About this clone itself: The antigen is undetermined.

CDR1 is SGHTA and CDR2 is FQGNSA in the germline V gene. The CDR3 is 14 amino acids. V shed 1 base and J shed 5 bases, with 9 bases lying between them. Sequencing used peripheral blood mononuclear cells (PBMCs), obtained before the fourth cycle of nivolumab. The rearrangement links TRBV7-2 to TRBJ2-1; TRBD2 might be the D (6 bases). This TCR came from a human donor with classical Hodgkin lymphoma. This chain's CDR3 is CASSLGLGNNEQFF. The CDR3 bases are TGTGCCAGCAGCTTAGGACTAGGGAACAATGAGCAGTTCTTC.